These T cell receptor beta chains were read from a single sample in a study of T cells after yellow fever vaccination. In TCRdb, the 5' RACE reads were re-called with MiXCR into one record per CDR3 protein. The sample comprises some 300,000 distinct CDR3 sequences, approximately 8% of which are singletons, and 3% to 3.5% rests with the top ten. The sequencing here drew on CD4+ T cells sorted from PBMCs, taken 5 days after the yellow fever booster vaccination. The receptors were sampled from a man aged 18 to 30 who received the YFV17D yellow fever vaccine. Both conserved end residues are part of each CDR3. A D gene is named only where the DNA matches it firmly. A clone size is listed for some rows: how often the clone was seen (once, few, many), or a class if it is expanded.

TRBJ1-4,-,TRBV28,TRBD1,CASSPLLTGLREEKLFF,TGTGCCAGCAGCCCACTGCTGACAGGGCTGAGAGAAGAAAAACTGTTTTTT
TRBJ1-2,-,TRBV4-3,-,CASSQAKGGYGYTF,TGCGCCAGCAGCCAAGCCAAGGGGGGTTACGGCTACACCTTC
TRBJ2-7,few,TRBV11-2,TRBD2,CASRSPGRRNGGDYEQYF,TGTGCCAGCAGATCCCCCGGGAGGCGAAACGGTGGGGACTACGAGCAGTACTTC
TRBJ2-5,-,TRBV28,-,CASSSPWGAQETQYF,TGTGCCAGCAGTTCCCCCTGGGGGGCCCAAGAGACCCAGTACTTC
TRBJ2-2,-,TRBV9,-,CASSVQGKAGELFF,TGTGCCAGCAGCGTACAGGGGAAGGCCGGGGAGCTGTTTTTT
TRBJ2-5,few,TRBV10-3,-,CAIRPATSEETQYF,TGTGCCATCAGACCGGCGACTTCTGAAGAGACCCAGTACTTC
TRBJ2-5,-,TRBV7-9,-,CASSKVELQETQYF,TGTGCCAGCAGCAAAGTAGAGCTCCAAGAGACCCAGTACTTC
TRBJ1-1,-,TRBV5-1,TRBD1,CASSSQGANTEAFF,TGCGCCAGCAGCTCTCAGGGGGCTAACACTGAAGCTTTCTTT
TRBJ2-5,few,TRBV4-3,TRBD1,CASSQARQGWETQYF,TGCGCCAGCAGCCAAGCCCGACAGGGGTGGGAGACCCAGTACTTC
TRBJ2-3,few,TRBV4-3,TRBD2,CASSQSSGGADTQYF,TGCGCCAGCAGCCAGAGCAGCGGGGGGGCAGATACGCAGTATTTT
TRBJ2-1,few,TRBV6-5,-,CASSYSFGGHEQFF,TGTGCCAGCAGTTACTCGTTTGGGGGTCACGAGCAGTTCTTC
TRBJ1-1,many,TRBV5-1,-,CASGESWQGRNTEAFF,TGCGCCAGCGGAGAATCATGGCAGGGAAGGAACACTGAAGCTTTCTTT
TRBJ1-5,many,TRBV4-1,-,CASSQVRGQPQHF,TGCGCCAGCAGCCAAGTCAGGGGTCAGCCCCAGCATTTT
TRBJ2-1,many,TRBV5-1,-,CASSATRGNNEQFF,TGCGCCAGCAGCGCGACTAGGGGAAACAATGAGCAGTTCTTC
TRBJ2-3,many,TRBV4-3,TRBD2,CASSQELGLAGTLDQYF,TGCGCCAGCAGCCAAGAGCTCGGACTAGCGGGGACCCTGGATCAGTATTTT
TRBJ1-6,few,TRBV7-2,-,CASRIRVREGPLHF,TGTGCCAGCAGAATCCGGGTCCGCGAGGGACCCCTCCACTTT
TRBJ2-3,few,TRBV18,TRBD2,CASSPTSGASDTQYF,TGTGCCAGCTCTCCGACTAGCGGGGCTTCAGATACGCAGTATTTT
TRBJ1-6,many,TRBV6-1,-,CASSVGQRNSPLHF,TGTGCCAGCAGTGTCGGACAGAGGAATTCACCCCTCCACTTT
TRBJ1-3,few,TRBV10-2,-,CASSESIGNTIYF,TGCGCCAGCAGTGAGTCGATTGGAAACACCATATATTTT
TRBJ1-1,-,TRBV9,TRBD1,CASSVGAGTGGLNTEAFF,TGTGCCAGCAGCGTAGGAGCCGGGACAGGGGGTCTGAACACTGAAGCTTTCTTT
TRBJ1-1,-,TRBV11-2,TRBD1,CASSYADRWVNTEAFF,TGTGCCAGCAGCTACGCGGACAGGTGGGTGAACACTGAAGCTTTCTTT
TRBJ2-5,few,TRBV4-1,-,CASSPGGTPWTQYF,TGCGCCAGCAGTCCAGGAGGGACCCCTTGGACCCAGTACTTC